This T cell receptor (beta chain) was sequenced in a study of T cell responses to AZD1222 COVID-19 vaccine. TCRdb keeps only in-frame clones here, not all; method: immunoSEQ multiplex PCR. This table has about 110,000 clones, roughly 90% appearing once. Notes on this clone: What it recognizes is unknown.

Germline V gene lookup returns CDR1 SNHLY and CDR2 FYNNEI. The J segment lost 7 bases and the V segment lost 2 bases, leaving 10 bases of the junction unmatched. This CDR3 region has 15 residues. Findings and limits, study-wide: With two AZD1222 doses given, Spike-specific TCR breadth and depth both rose.

The specimen comprised peripheral blood, sampled on day 0 of AZD1222 vaccination. The J gene is TRBJ2-7, the V gene TRBV2; 8 bases map to TRBD1. This receptor was taken from an adult in good health. The CDR3 sequence is CASSERQGALVEQYF. The CDR3 DNA reads TGTGCCAGCAGTGAACGGCAGGGGGCGCTTGTTGAGCAGTACTTC.